This is a list of T cell receptor beta chains from one sample in a study of CD8 T cells in Susac syndrome. A single record per CDR3 protein comes from TCRdb applying MiXCR to the immunoSEQ multiplex PCR reads. Of about 210,000 distinct CDR3 sequences in the sample, about 94% were seen once. The specimen was CD4+ T cells from PBMCs. These receptors were collected from a human donor with Susac syndrome. CDR3s include the opening cysteine and the closing phenylalanine or tryptophan. The D gene is left open where the match is weak. Only some rows state a clone size, as once, few, many or a class for expanded clones.

-	TRBV6-5	-	TRBJ2-3	CASTLGADTDTQYF	TGTGCCAGCACCCTCGGGGCAGACACAGATACGCAGTATTTT
-	TRBV7-8	TRBD2	TRBJ2-5	CASSLAPTTSGGRGRQETQYF	TGTGCCAGCAGTCTAGCCCCCACGACTAGCGGGGGAAGAGGTAGACAAGAGACCCAGTACTTC
-	TRBV6-2/TRBV6-3	TRBD2	TRBJ2-5	CASTLAGLGETQYF	TGTGCCAGCACTCTAGCAGGACTAGGAGAGACCCAGTACTTC
-	TRBV10-3	-	TRBJ2-6	CAISGSGPNSGANVLTF	TGTGCCATCAGTGGTTCTGGGCCAAACTCTGGGGCCAACGTCCTGACTTTC
-	TRBV6-5	-	TRBJ1-1	CASSFGGRTNTEAFF	TGTGCCAGCAGTTTCGGGGGGCGGACTAACACTGAAGCTTTCTTT
-	TRBV5-5	TRBD2	TRBJ2-3	CASRSGGRGTDTQYF	TGTGCCAGCAGGAGCGGGGGCCGGGGCACAGATACGCAGTATTTT
-	TRBV30	-	TRBJ1-2	CAWTNNYGYTF	TGTGCCTGGACTAATAACTATGGCTACACCTTC
-	TRBV20-1	TRBD1	TRBJ2-6	CSARVGTGGSGANVLTF	TGCAGTGCTAGAGTTGGGACAGGGGGCTCTGGGGCCAACGTCCTGACTTTC
-	TRBV30	-	TRBJ1-5	CAWSGSSGRSNQPQHF	TGTGCCTGGAGTGGAAGTTCCGGGAGGAGCAATCAGCCCCAGCATTTT
-	TRBV27	-	TRBJ2-7	CASSLEGPSPTFEQYF	TGTGCCAGCAGTTTAGAAGGGCCCAGCCCTACGTTTGAGCAGTACTTC
-	TRBV3-1	-	TRBJ2-5	CASSQGRTETQYF	TGTGCCAGCAGCCAAGGGAGGACGGAGACCCAGTACTTC
-	TRBV29-1	-	TRBJ1-1	CSVDSLQQNTEAFF	TGCAGCGTGGACTCCCTACAGCAGAACACTGAAGCTTTCTTT
-	TRBV10-3	TRBD2	TRBJ2-3	CAISGTSGGKTDTQYF	TGTGCCATCAGTGGGACTAGCGGGGGGAAGACAGATACGCAGTATTTT
once	TRBV10-3	-	TRBJ2-7	CAISESGREYEQYF	TGTGCCATCAGTGAGTCAGGCAGGGAGTACGAGCAGTACTTC
-	TRBV20-1	TRBD2	TRBJ2-3	CSASAGTSGGVSTDTQYF	TGCAGTGCTAGCGCTGGGACTAGCGGGGGGGTTAGCACAGATACGCAGTATTTT
few	TRBV4-1	-	TRBJ1-1	CASSQVRMNTEAFF	TGCGCCAGCAGCCAAGTTCGGATGAACACTGAAGCTTTCTTT
once	TRBV7-2	-	TRBJ2-1	CASSSRSYNEQFF	TGTGCCAGCAGCTCTAGGTCCTACAATGAGCAGTTCTTC
-	TRBV3-1	-	TRBJ2-3	CASSLRTVDTQYF	TGTGCCAGCAGCCTTCGGACGGTAGATACGCAGTATTTT
-	TRBV5-8	-	TRBJ2-3	CASSSYGTGSTQYF	TGTGCCAGCAGCTCCTACGGGACTGGCTCGACGCAGTATTTT
-	TRBV30	-	TRBJ1-5	CAWRDSFPNQPQHF	TGTGCCTGGAGGGACAGTTTCCCTAATCAGCCCCAGCATTTT
-	TRBV5-5	TRBD1	TRBJ2-7	CASSLGPAGGWQYF	TGTGCCAGCAGCTTGGGACCTGCAGGGGGATGGCAGTACTTC
once	TRBV7-8	TRBD2	TRBJ2-7	CASTPLAGQYEQYF	TGTGCCAGCACCCCGTTAGCGGGGCAGTACGAGCAGTACTTC
-	TRBV4-2	TRBD1	TRBJ1-4	CASSHYGEGTDEKLFF	TGTGCCAGCAGCCACTATGGGGAAGGGACAGATGAAAAACTGTTTTTT
-	TRBV30	TRBD1	TRBJ1-3	CAWDRGQAAGNTIYF	TGTGCCTGGGACAGGGGGCAAGCCGCTGGAAACACCATATATTTT